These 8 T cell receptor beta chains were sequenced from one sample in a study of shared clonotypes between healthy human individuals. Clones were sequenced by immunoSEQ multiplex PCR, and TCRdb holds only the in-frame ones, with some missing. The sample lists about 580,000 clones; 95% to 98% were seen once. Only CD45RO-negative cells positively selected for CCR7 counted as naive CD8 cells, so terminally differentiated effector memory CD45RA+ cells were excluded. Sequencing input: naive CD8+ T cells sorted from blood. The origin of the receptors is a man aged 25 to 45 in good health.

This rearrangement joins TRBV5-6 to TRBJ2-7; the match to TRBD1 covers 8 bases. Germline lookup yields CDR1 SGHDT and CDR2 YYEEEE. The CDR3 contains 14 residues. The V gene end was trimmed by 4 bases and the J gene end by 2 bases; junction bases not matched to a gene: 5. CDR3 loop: CASSVDRATYEQYF. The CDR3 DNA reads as TGTGCCAGCAGCGTGGACAGGGCCACCTACGAGCAGTACTTC.

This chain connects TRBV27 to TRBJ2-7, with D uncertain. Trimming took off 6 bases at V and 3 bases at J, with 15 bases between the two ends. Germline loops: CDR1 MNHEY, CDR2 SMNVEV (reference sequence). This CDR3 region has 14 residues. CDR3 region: CASSPRLLGYEQYF. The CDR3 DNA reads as TGTGCCAGCAGCCCCCGCTTGCTTGGCTACGAGCAGTACTTC.

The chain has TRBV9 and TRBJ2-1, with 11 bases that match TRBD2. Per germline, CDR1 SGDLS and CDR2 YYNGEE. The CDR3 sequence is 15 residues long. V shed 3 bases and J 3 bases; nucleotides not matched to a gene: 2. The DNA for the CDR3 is TGTGCCAGCAGCGCGCTAGCGGGGGGCTACAATGAGCAGTTCTTC. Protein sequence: CASSALAGGYNEQFF.

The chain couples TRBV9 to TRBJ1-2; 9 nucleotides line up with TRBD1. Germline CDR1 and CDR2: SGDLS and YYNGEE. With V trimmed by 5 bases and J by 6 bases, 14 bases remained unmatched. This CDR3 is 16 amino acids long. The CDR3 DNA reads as TGTGCCAGCAGTGACCGGACAGGGGCCGCCCTAGATGGCTACACCTTC. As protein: CASSDRTGAALDGYTF. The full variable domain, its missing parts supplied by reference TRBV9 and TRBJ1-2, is DSGVTQTPKHLITATGQRVTLRCSPRSGDLSVYWYQQSLDQGLQFLIQYYNGEERAKGNILERFSAQQFPDLHSELNLSSLELGDSALYFCASSDRTGAALDGYTFGSGTRLTVV.

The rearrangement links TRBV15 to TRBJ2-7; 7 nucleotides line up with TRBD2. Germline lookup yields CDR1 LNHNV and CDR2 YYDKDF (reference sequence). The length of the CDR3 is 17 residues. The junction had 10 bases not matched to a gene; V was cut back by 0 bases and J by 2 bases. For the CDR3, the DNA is TGTGCCACCAGCAGAGATAACCCGGGACGGGGGGCCTACGAGCAGTACTTC. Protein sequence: CATSRDNPGRGAYEQYF.

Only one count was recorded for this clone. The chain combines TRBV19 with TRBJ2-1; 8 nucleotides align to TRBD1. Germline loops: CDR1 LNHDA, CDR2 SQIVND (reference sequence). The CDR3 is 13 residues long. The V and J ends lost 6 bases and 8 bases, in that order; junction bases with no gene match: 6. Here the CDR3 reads CASSPDRDDEQFF. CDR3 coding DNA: TGTGCCAGTAGCCCGGACAGGGACGATGAGCAGTTCTTC.

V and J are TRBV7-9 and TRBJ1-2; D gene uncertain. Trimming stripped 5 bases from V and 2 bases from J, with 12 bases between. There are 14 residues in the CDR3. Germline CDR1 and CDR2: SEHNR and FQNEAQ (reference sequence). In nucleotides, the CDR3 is TGTGCCAGCAGCCCACTCGTGCCGAACTATGGCTACACCTTC. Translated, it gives CASSPLVPNYGYTF.

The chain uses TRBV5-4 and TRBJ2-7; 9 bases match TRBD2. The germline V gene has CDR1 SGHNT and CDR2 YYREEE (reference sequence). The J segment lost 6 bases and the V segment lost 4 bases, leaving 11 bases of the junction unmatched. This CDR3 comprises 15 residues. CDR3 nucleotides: TGTGCCAGCAGCCGAAGCTTGGGACTAGCAGGCGAGCAGTACTTC. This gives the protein CASSRSLGLAGEQYF.